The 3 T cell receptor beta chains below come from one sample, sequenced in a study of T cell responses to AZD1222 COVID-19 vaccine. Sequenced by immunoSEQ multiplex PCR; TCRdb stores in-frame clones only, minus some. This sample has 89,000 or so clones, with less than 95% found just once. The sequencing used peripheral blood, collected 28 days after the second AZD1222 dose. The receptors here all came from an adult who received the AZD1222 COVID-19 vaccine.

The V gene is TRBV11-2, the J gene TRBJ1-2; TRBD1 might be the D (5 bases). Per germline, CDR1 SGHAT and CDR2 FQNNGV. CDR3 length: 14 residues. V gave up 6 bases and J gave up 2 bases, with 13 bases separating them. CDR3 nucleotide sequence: TGTGCCAGCAGACCTCCGGGACGGAACTATGGCTACACCTTC. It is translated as CASRPPGRNYGYTF.

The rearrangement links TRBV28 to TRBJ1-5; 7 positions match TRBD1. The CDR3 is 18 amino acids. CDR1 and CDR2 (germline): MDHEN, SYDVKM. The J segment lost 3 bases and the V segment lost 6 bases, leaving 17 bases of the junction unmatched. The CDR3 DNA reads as TGTGCCAGCAGCCCTACCCGGACAGGTAGGTGGGTCAATCAGCCCCAGCATTTT. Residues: CASSPTRTGRWVNQPQHF.

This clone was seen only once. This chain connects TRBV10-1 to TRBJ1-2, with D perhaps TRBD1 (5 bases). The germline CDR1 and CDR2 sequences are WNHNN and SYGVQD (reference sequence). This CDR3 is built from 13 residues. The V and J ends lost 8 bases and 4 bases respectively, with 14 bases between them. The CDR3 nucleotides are TGCGCCAGCGCCCCGGGACTGCTCTATGGCTACACCTTC. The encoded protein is CASAPGLLYGYTF.